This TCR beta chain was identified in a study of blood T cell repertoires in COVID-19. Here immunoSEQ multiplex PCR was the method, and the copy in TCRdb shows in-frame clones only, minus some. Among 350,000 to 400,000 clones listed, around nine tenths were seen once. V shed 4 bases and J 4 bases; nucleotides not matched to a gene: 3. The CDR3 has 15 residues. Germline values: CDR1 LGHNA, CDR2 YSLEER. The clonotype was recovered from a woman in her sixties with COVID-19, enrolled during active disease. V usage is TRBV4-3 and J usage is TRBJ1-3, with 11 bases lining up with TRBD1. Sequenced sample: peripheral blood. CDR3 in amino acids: CASSLGQGAGNTIYF. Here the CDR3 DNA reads TGCGCCAGCAGCCTCGGACAGGGGGCAGGAAACACCATATATTTT.